Listed here are 25 T cell receptor beta chains from one sample, sequenced in a study of OX40 agonist ivuxolimab in advanced cancers. TCRdb's table, derived via immunoSEQ multiplex PCR, lists solely in-frame clones and lacks some. Among 45,000 or so clones listed, about 88% were seen once. Source: CD4+ or CD8+ T cells sorted from blood, taken in a trial of the OX40 agonist ivuxolimab. The receptors stem from an adult with an advanced solid tumor such as melanoma, head and neck, liver or kidney cancer.

This clone was recorded once. The J gene is TRBJ1-6, the V gene TRBV18; weak D call: TRBD1 (6 bases). V was cut by 2 bases and J by 7 bases, with 12 bases left in between. Germline-derived CDR1 and CDR2 are KGHSH and LQKENI. This CDR3 region has 15 residues. CDR3 sequence: CASSPLEGENSPLHF. CDR3 coding DNA: TGTGCCAGCTCACCATTGGAGGGGGAGAATTCACCCCTCCACTTT.

The gene calls are TRBV6-6 and TRBJ2-1; D is perhaps TRBD1 (6 bases). This CDR3 is built from 15 residues. The V end was cut by 7 bases, the J end by 7 bases, with 20 bases between. CDR1 and CDR2 (germline): MNHNY, SVGAGI (reference sequence). The CDR3 is CASKKTGQGLNEQFF. CDR3 nucleotides: TGTGCCAGCAAAAAGACGGGGCAGGGGTTAAATGAGCAGTTCTTC.

CDR3 in amino acids: CASSTDRGLRELFF. The DNA of the CDR3 is TGTGCCAGCAGTACAGACAGGGGGCTCAGGGAGCTGTTTTTT. The chain is built from TRBV28 and TRBJ2-2, with 10 bases identical to TRBD1. The V gene end was trimmed by 5 bases and the J gene end by 9 bases; junction bases not matched to a gene: 6. CDR1 is MDHEN and CDR2 is SYDVKM in the germline V gene. The CDR3 covers 14 residues. Complete variable domain (other parts from reference TRBV28 and TRBJ2-2): DVKVTQSSRYLVKRTGEKVFLECVQDMDHENMFWYRQDPGLGLRLIYFSYDVKMKEKGDIPEGYSVSREKKERFSLILESASTNQTSMYLCASSTDRGLRELFFGEGSRLTVL.

V is TRBV28 and J is TRBJ1-6; possible D gene TRBD1, 5 bases. Germline CDR1 reads MDHEN; CDR2 reads SYDVKM. The CDR3 totals 13 residues. The V end lost 8 bases, the J end lost 6 bases, and 11 bases lay between the germline ends. The CDR3 here is CASGGRGNSPLHF. The CDR3 region has the DNA TGTGCCAGCGGGGGACGGGGTAATTCACCCCTCCACTTT.

V gene TRBV30 combines with J gene TRBJ2-7, with D perhaps TRBD1 or TRBD2 (5 bases each). Germline CDR1 GTSNPN, CDR2 SVGIG (reference sequence). Trimming took 3 bases from V and 0 from J, leaving 12 bases between them. There are 14 residues in the CDR3. CDR3 in amino acids: CAWRAGASSYEQYF. The CDR3 region has the DNA TGTGCCTGGAGAGCCGGGGCCAGCTCCTACGAGCAGTACTTC.

This clone showed up just once. The rearrangement links TRBV6-5 to TRBJ1-5; the D gene is possibly TRBD1 (6 bases). CDR3 length equals 15 residues. V lost 0 bases, J lost 6 bases, and 12 bases lay in between. CDR1 is MNHEY and CDR2 is SVGAGI in the germline V gene. CDR3 nucleotides: TGTGCCAGCAGTTACTCGTACAGGGTGGGTCAGCCCCAGCATTTT. It codes for CASSYSYRVGQPQHF.

This clone has a handful of counts. The rearrangement uses TRBV9 and TRBJ2-3, with D unclear. The CDR3 totals 12 residues. Germline-derived CDR1 and CDR2 are SGDLS and YYNGEE. Trimming stripped 1 base from V and 3 bases from J, with 3 bases between. Written as DNA, the CDR3 is TGTGCCAGCAGCGTAAGAACAGATACGCAGTATTTT. Translation: CASSVRTDTQYF.

The rearrangement links TRBV27 to TRBJ2-2; possibly TRBD2 for D (7 bases). The CDR3 sequence is 14 residues long. In germline, CDR1 is MNHEY, CDR2 SMNVEV (reference sequence). Trimming removed 5 bases at V and 6 bases at J, with 13 bases between. The CDR3 DNA follows: TGTGCCAGCAGTGTTAGGGGGAGGGCCGGGGAGCTGTTTTTT. As protein: CASSVRGRAGELFF.

The chain links TRBV28 to TRBJ1-2; D perhaps matches TRBD1 (6 bases). CDR3 length: 12 amino acids. The ends were cut back, 4 bases at V and 14 bases at J, with 17 bases in the middle. From germline, CDR1 is MDHEN and CDR2 SYDVKM. The CDR3: CASSSQNRVRTF. In DNA, the CDR3 is TGTGCCAGCAGTTCCCAAAACAGGGTCCGGACCTTC.

The chain recombines TRBV7-2 with TRBJ2-1; 10 bases fit TRBD2. The CDR3 totals 16 residues. The junction had 8 bases not matched to a gene; V was cut back by 2 bases and J by 7 bases. Germline V gene sequence: CDR1 SGHTA, CDR2 FQGNSA. In nucleotides, the CDR3 is TGTGCCAGCAGCTTAAGGGCGCTAGCGGGAGCTAATGAGCAGTTCTTC. It codes for CASSLRALAGANEQFF.

The CDR3: CASSLVQGMVYTEAFF. For the CDR3, the DNA is TGTGCCAGCAGTTTAGTCCAGGGGATGGTTTACACTGAAGCTTTCTTT. The genes are TRBV28 and TRBJ1-1; possibly TRBD1 for D (6 bases). This CDR3 comprises 16 residues. From germline, CDR1 is MDHEN and CDR2 SYDVKM. Deletions cut 2 bases from V and 3 bases from J, with 16 bases between.

The V gene is TRBV7-2, the J gene TRBJ2-2, with D perhaps TRBD2 (6 bases). The germline V gene has CDR1 SGHTA and CDR2 FQGNSA. The CDR3 spans 15 residues. Trimming stripped 3 bases from V and 6 bases from J, with 14 bases between. The CDR3 protein is CASSFVAGWSGELFF. The CDR3 DNA reads as TGTGCCAGCAGCTTCGTGGCGGGATGGTCCGGGGAGCTGTTTTTT.

Written as DNA, the CDR3 is TGTGCCAGATCGGGCGCTGCGAACACCGGGGAGCTGTTTTTT. Translating gives CARSGAANTGELFF. The genes are TRBV6-4 and TRBJ2-2; D is uncertain. CDR1 and CDR2 (germline): MRHNA, SNTAGT. Between the trimmed V and J ends, which lost 9 bases and 0 bases, there was a span of 11 bases. The CDR3 is 14 amino acids.

This clone has a single count. The CDR3 DNA follows: TGTGCCATCAGTGTTGGCGGGACGCAAGAGACCCAGTACTTC. Translating it yields CAISVGGTQETQYF. The V and J genes are TRBV10-3 and TRBJ2-5; D is possibly TRBD2 (6 bases). Germline loops: CDR1 ENHRY, CDR2 SYGVKD. This CDR3 has 14 amino acids. V lost 4 bases to trimming and J lost 2 bases, with 11 bases between them.

The rearrangement joins TRBV5-8 to TRBJ2-5; 13 nucleotides agree with TRBD2. Germline V gene data show CDR1 as SGHTS and CDR2 as YDEGEE. The J segment lost 5 bases and the V segment lost 5 bases, leaving 6 bases of the junction unmatched. This CDR3 is built from 15 residues. CDR3 amino acids: CASRYGTSGMETQYF. The CDR3, as DNA: TGTGCCAGCAGGTACGGGACTAGCGGGATGGAGACCCAGTACTTC.

The chain recombines TRBV6-5 with TRBJ1-2, with D maybe TRBD1 (6 bases). CDR3 length equals 12 residues. CDR1 is MNHEY, CDR2 SVGAGI, per germline. Trimming took 2 bases from V and 8 from J, leaving 9 bases between them. The chain's CDR3 is CASSYTGTGYTF. CDR3 DNA: TGTGCCAGCAGTTACACCGGGACAGGCTACACCTTC.

This chain joins TRBV27 and TRBJ1-2; 9 bases align to TRBD1. Germline trimming cut 4 bases from V and 5 bases from J; bases unmatched to any gene: 5. The CDR3 contains 14 residues. Germline CDR1 MNHEY, CDR2 SMNVEV (reference sequence). The CDR3 region has the DNA TGTGCCAGCAGTTACCGACAGGGGGGGTATGGCTACACCTTC. Its protein is CASSYRQGGYGYTF.

This chain joins TRBV7-9 and TRBJ2-3, with D possibly being TRBD1 (6 bases). This CDR3 has 12 amino acids. Trimming cost V 5 bases and J 6 bases, with 9 bases left between them. CDR1 and CDR2 (germline): SEHNR, FQNEAQ (reference sequence). Written as DNA, the CDR3 is TGTGCCAGCAGCCCCCAGGGGGATACGCAGTATTTT. This sequence encodes CASSPQGDTQYF.

The chain employs TRBV7-2 and TRBJ2-3; a weak D match, TRBD2 (6 bases). This CDR3 comprises 16 residues. Germline V lookup: CDR1 SGHTA, CDR2 FQGNSA. Trimming took off 8 bases at V and 3 bases at J, with 21 bases between the two ends. The CDR3 DNA reads as TGTGCCAGCTCTCAAAGAGGGACTGTGGGGACAGATACGCAGTATTTT. It translates to CASSQRGTVGTDTQYF.

V and J are TRBV21-1 and TRBJ2-7; TRBD2 is the table's D call, not checked against the DNA. TRBV21-1 is designated a pseudogene. The CDR3 runs to 20 residues. In nucleotides, the CDR3 is TGTGCCAGCAGCAAAGCTCGCCCCGGGAAAGTCAAGAAAGGCCCCTACGAGCAGTACTTC. Its protein is CASSKARPGKVKKGPYEQYF.

This chain joins TRBV21-1 and TRBJ2-2. TRBV21-1 is reported as a pseudogene. There are 11 residues in the CDR3. The DNA for the CDR3 is TGTGCCAGCAGCAAAGTTCGGGAGCTGTTTTTT. Its translation is CASSKVRELFF.

The chain joins TRBV7-3 to TRBJ2-2; unclear D gene. V was shortened by 2 bases and J by 9 bases, with 7 bases between the two germline ends. The germline CDR1 and CDR2 sequences are SGHTA and FQGTGA. The CDR3 sequence is 12 residues long. CDR3 sequence (DNA): TGTGCCAGCAGCTTAGTTGGGCGGGAGCTGTTTTTT. This sequence encodes CASSLVGRELFF.

This clone was detected a few times. This chain connects TRBV4-3 to TRBJ2-6; TRBD1 matches at 8 bases. The CDR3 has 17 amino acids. V dropped 9 bases and J dropped 1; count of bases not matched to a gene: 11. Germline CDR1 reads LGHNA; CDR2 reads YSLEER. The CDR3: CASSPGTGYSGANVLTF. The CDR3 region has the DNA TGCGCCAGTAGTCCCGGGACAGGCTATTCTGGGGCCAACGTCCTGACTTTC.

J is TRBJ2-1 and V is TRBV9; D ambiguous. V was trimmed by 4 bases and J by 1 base, leaving 9 bases between them. Germline values: CDR1 SGDLS, CDR2 YYNGEE. This CDR3 contains 14 residues. The CDR3 loop reads CASSPQGSYNEQFF. CDR3 sequence (DNA): TGTGCCAGCAGCCCCCAAGGGTCCTACAATGAGCAGTTCTTC.

The chain combines TRBV28 with TRBJ1-3; D not certain. This CDR3 is built from 12 residues. Germline V gene data show CDR1 as MDHEN and CDR2 as SYDVKM. Trimming left V 2 bases short and J 3 bases short, with 2 bases between. CDR3 nucleotides: TGTGCCAGCAGTTTAAGTGGAAACACCATATATTTT. This gives the protein CASSLSGNTIYF.